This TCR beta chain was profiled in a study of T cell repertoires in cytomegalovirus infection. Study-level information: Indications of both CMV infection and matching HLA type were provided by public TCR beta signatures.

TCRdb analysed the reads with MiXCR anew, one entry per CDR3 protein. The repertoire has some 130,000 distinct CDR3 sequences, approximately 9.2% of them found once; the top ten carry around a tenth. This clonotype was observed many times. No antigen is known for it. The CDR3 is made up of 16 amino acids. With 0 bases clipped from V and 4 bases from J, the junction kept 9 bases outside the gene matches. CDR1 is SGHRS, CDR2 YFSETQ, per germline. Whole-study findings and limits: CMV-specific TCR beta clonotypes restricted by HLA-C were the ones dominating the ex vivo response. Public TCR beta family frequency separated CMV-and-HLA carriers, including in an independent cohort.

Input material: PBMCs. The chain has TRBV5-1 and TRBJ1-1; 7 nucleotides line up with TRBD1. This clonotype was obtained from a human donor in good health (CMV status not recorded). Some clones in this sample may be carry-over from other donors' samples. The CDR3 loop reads CASSLGTGGGPTEAFF. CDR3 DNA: TGCGCCAGCAGCTTGGGTACTGGAGGGGGCCCCACTGAAGCTTTCTTT.